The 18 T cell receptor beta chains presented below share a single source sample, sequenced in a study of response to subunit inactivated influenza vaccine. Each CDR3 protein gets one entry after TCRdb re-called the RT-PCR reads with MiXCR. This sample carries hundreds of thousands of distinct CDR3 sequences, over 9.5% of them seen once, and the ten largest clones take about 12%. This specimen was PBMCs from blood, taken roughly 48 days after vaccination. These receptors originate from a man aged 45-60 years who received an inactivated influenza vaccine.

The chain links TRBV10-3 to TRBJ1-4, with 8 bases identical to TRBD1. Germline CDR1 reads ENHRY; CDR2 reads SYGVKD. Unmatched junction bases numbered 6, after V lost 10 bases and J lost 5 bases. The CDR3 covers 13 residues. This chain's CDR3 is CASRDRLNEKLFF. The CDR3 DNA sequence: TGTGCCAGCCGGGACAGGTTAAATGAAAAACTGTTTTTT.

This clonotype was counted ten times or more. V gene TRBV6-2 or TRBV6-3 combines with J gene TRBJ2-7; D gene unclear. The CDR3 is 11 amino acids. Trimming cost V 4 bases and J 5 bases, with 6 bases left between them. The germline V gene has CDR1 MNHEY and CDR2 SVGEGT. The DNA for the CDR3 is TGTGCCAGCAGTTCAGACGACGAGCAGTACTTC. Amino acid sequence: CASSSDDEQYF.

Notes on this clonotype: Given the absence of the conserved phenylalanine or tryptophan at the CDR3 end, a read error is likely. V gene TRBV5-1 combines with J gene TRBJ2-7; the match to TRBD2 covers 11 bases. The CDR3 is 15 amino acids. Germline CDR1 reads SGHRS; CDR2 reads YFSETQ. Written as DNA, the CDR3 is TGCGTCAGCAGCTTGGACCTAGCGGGAGGTGATGAGCAGTACATC. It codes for CVSSLDLAGGDEQYI.

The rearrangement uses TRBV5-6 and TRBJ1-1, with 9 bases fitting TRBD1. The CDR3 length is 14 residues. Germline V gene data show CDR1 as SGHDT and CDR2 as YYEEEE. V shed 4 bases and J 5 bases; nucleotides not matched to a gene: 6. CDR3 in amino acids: CASSEQGARTEAFF. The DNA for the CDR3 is TGTGCCAGCAGCGAACAGGGGGCGAGGACTGAAGCTTTCTTT.

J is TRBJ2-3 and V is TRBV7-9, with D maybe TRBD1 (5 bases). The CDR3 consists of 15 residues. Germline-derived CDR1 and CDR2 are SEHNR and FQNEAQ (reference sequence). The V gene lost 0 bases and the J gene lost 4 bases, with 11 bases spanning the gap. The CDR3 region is CASSLAAGLADTQYF. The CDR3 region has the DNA TGTGCCAGCAGCTTAGCGGCAGGGCTGGCAGATACGCAGTATTTT.

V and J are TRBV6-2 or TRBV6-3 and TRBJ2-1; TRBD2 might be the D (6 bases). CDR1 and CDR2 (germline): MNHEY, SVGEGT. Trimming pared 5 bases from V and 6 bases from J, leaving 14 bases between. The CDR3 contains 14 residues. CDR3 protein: CASSPRLDSNEQFF. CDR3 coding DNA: TGTGCCAGCAGTCCCAGACTAGACTCCAATGAGCAGTTCTTC.

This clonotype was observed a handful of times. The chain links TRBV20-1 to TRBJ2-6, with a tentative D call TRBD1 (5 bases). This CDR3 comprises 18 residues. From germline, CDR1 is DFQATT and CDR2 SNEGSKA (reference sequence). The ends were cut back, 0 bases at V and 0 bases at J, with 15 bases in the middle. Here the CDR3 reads CSARDQRGLHSGANVLTF. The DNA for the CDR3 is TGCAGTGCTAGAGATCAAAGGGGTCTTCACTCTGGGGCCAACGTCCTGACTTTC.

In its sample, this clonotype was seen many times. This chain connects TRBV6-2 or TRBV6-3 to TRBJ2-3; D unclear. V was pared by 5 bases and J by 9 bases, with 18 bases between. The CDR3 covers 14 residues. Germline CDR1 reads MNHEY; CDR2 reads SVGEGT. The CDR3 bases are TGTGCCAGCAGTCGACCATCCGGCCAGTGGACGCAGTATTTT. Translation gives CASSRPSGQWTQYF.

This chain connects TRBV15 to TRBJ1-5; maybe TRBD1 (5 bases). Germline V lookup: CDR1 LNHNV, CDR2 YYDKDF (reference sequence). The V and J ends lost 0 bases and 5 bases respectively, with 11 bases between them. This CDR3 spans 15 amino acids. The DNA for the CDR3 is TGTGCCACCAGCAGAGATCTGGGGACCCATCAGCCCCAGCATTTT. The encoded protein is CATSRDLGTHQPQHF.

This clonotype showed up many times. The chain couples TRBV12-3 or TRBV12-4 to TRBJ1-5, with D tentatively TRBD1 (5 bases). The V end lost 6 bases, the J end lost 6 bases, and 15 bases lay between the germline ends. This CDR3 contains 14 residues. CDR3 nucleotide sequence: TGTGCCAGCAGCAGATCCAGGGTGAGTCAGCCCCAGCATTTT. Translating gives CASSRSRVSQPQHF.

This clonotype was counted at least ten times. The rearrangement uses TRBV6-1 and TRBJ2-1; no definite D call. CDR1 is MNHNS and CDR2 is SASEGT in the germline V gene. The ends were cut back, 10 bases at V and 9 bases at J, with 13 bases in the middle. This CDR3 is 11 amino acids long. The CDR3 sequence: CAIQIPLEQFF. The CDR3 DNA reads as TGTGCCATCCAAATCCCGCTTGAGCAGTTCTTC.

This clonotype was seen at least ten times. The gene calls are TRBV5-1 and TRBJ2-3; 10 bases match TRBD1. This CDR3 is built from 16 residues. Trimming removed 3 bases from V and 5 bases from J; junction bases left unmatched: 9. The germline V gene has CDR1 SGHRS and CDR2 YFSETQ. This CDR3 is CASSYGTGAVGDTQYF. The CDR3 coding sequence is TGCGCCAGCAGCTATGGGACAGGGGCGGTTGGAGATACGCAGTATTTT.

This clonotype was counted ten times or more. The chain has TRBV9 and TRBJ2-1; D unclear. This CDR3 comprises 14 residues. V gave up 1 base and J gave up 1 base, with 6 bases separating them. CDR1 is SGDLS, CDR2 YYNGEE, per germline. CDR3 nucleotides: TGTGCCAGCAGCGTATCAGGATCCTACAATGAGCAGTTCTTC. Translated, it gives CASSVSGSYNEQFF.

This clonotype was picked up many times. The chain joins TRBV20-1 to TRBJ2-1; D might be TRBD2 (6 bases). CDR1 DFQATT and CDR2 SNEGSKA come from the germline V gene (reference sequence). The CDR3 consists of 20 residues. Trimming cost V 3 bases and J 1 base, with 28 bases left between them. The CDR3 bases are TGCAGTGCTAGGCATGCGGGGAGATTACGTGGTAGGGGTTCCTACAATGAGCAGTTCTTC. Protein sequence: CSARHAGRLRGRGSYNEQFF.

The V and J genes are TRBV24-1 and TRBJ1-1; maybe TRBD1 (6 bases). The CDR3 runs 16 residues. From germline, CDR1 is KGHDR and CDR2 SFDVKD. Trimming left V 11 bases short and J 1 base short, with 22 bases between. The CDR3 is CAIRDGLPGQNTEAFF. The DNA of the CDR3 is TGTGCCATCCGCGACGGCCTACCGGGACAGAACACTGAAGCTTTCTTT.

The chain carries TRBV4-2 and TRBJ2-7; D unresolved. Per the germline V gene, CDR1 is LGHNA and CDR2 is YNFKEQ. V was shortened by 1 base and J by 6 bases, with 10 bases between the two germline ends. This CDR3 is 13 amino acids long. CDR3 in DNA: TGTGCCAGCAGCCAAGGGCTGGTCGCCGAGCAGTACTTC. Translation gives CASSQGLVAEQYF.

The CDR3 region has the DNA TGTGCCACCAGCAGAGGCCCACCCTTCGGGGGATATGGCTACACCTTC. It is translated as CATSRGPPFGGYGYTF. This chain links TRBV15 with TRBJ1-2; tentative D call: TRBD1 (5 bases). V lost 1 base and J 5 bases, leaving 17 bases between the germline ends. This CDR3 is 16 amino acids long. The germline V gene encodes CDR1 LNHNV and CDR2 YYDKDF (reference sequence). The full variable domain, with the rest looked up from reference TRBV15 and TRBJ1-2, is DAMVIQNPRYQVTQFGKPVTLSCSQTLNHNVMYWYQQKSSQAPKLLFHYYDKDFNNEADTPDNFQSRRPNTSFCFLDIRSPGLGDTAMYLCATSRGPPFGGYGYTFGSGTRLTVV.

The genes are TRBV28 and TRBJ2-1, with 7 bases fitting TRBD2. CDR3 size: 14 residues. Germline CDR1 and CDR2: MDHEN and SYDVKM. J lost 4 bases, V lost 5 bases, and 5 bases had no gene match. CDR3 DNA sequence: TGTGCCAGCAGTACGGGACTACAATACAATGAGCAGTTCTTC. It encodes CASSTGLQYNEQFF.